The present TCR delta chain was sequenced within a study of gamma-delta chains in newborns, infants, children. Overall study context: Innate gammadelta T cells reportedly expand polyclonally right after birth, driven by microbial exposure, per the title.

Germline CDR1 reads GEAIGNYY; CDR2 reads EKD. V was pared by 3 bases and J by 5 bases, with 4 bases of the junction left unmatched. This CDR3 comprises 14 residues. A few counts support this clone. This may arise from a read error, as a much more abundant clone is one base away. TCRdb repeated clone calling on the reads with CATT. The repertoire holds 15,000 or so delta-chain clones, approximately 7% seen once, with 20% to 25% in the top ten. The specimen was blood. The gene calls are TRDV2 and TRDJ2, with 8 positions matching TRDD3. This TCR was recovered from a child who was a newborn, infant or young child, either healthy, febrile or measles-vaccinated (not recorded which). The CDR3 bases are TGTGCCTGTGACCGACTGGGGGCTACAGCACAACTCTTCTTT. Translated, it gives CACDRLGATAQLFF.